This entry lists 26 T cell receptor beta chains sequenced from one sample in a study of OX40 agonist ivuxolimab in advanced cancers. Measured with immunoSEQ multiplex PCR; TCRdb has only the in-frame clones, and not every one. The profile shows roughly 60,000 clones, around 88% of them singletons. The input for sequencing was CD4+ or CD8+ T cells sorted from blood, taken in a trial of the OX40 agonist ivuxolimab. These receptor sequences come from an adult with an advanced solid tumor such as melanoma, head and neck, liver or kidney cancer.

The V gene is TRBV18, the J gene TRBJ1-2; no clear D gene. Germline V gene data show CDR1 as KGHSH and CDR2 as LQKENI. The CDR3 has 14 amino acids. Trimming stripped 3 bases from V and 7 bases from J, with 15 bases between. The CDR3 protein is CASSPSEVGGGYTF. The DNA of the CDR3 is TGTGCCAGCTCACCGTCAGAAGTCGGTGGTGGCTACACCTTC.

V usage is TRBV12-5 and J usage is TRBJ2-7; the D is unclear. V dropped 2 bases and J dropped 7 bases, with 6 bases sitting between them. Looked up from germline, CDR1 is LGHNT and CDR2 is FRNRAP. The CDR3 is made up of 11 amino acids. The CDR3 DNA follows: TGTGCTAGTGGTTTGACCGAAGAGCAGTACTTC. It encodes CASGLTEEQYF.

The CDR3 loop is CASRPSPGRVEPSEQYF. As DNA, the CDR3 is TGTGCCAGCAGGCCTTCGCCAGGGCGGGTTGAACCTTCCGAGCAGTACTTC. The rearrangement joins TRBV7-9 to TRBJ2-7, with D perhaps being TRBD1 or TRBD2 (5 bases each). Germline CDR1 and CDR2: SEHNR and FQNEAQ (reference sequence). CDR3 length: 17 amino acids. Trimming removed 6 bases from V and 6 bases from J, with 27 bases in between. The full variable domain, completed using reference TRBV7-9 and TRBJ2-7, is DTGVSQNPRHKITKRGQNVTFRCDPISEHNRLYWYRQTLGQGPEFLTYFQNEAQLEKSRLLSDRFSAERPKGSFSTLEIQRTEQGDSAMYLCASRPSPGRVEPSEQYFGPGTRLTVT.

The chain links TRBV9 to TRBJ1-2; D possibly corresponds to TRBD1 (5 bases). Trimming pared 3 bases from V and 4 bases from J, leaving 16 bases between. The CDR3 has 15 residues. CDR1 SGDLS and CDR2 YYNGEE come from the germline V gene. The CDR3, as DNA: TGTGCCAGCAGCGAGAGCCCGCAGGGCGGCTATGGCTACACCTTC. It specifies CASSESPQGGYGYTF.

This chain connects TRBV7-2 to TRBJ1-6, with D possibly being TRBD1 (5 bases). The CDR3 length is 15 residues. Germline V gives CDR1 SGHTA, CDR2 FQGNSA. The V and J ends lost 2 bases and 9 bases respectively, with 14 bases between them. This CDR3 is CASSLIEQVGSPLHF. For the CDR3, the DNA is TGTGCCAGCAGCTTAATAGAACAGGTGGGTTCACCCCTCCACTTT.

V gene TRBV7-8 combines with J gene TRBJ2-7; D perhaps matches TRBD1 (6 bases). V lost 8 bases, J lost 3 bases, and 11 bases lay in between. Germline CDR1 and CDR2: SGHVS and FQNEAQ. The CDR3 is made up of 12 amino acids. The CDR3 bases are TGTGCCAGCGTCCGGGACAACTACGAGCAGTACTTC. Translating gives CASVRDNYEQYF. The variable domain in full, completed from reference TRBV7-8 and TRBJ2-7, reads GAGVSQSPRYKVAKRGQDVALRCDPISGHVSLFWYQQALGQGPEFLTYFQNEAQLDKSGLPSDRFFAERPEGSVSTLKIQRTQQEDSAVYLCASVRDNYEQYFGPGTRLTVT.

The rearrangement uses TRBV6-5 and TRBJ1-2; 9 positions match TRBD1. Germline V gene data show CDR1 as MNHEY and CDR2 as SVGAGI. This CDR3 is built from 12 residues. With 6 bases clipped from V and 8 bases from J, the junction kept 4 bases outside the gene matches. The chain's CDR3 is CASSGTGRGYTF. The CDR3 DNA sequence: TGTGCCAGCAGCGGGACAGGGCGCGGCTACACCTTC.

Concerning this clone: The junction differs from germline at one of its ends, possibly a read error. The chain uses TRBV5-4 and TRBJ1-6, with D possibly being TRBD1 (6 bases). The length of the CDR3 is 15 residues. The germline V gene has CDR1 SGHNT and CDR2 YYREEE (reference sequence). The CDR3 sequence: CASTLGGAQRSPLHF. The CDR3, as DNA: TGTGCCAGCACCTTGGGGGGGGCGCAACGGTCACCCCTCCACTTT.

This clone was seen only once. This chain connects TRBV7-2 to TRBJ2-5, with 7 nucleotides matching TRBD2. This CDR3 contains 16 residues. The trim removed 7 bases at V and 1 base at J, leaving 12 bases unmatched. CDR1 is SGHTA and CDR2 is FQGNSA in the germline V gene. CDR3 DNA sequence: TGTGCCAGCACACAAGTGGTGGGAGGGAGCCAAGAGACCCAGTACTTC. Encoded protein: CASTQVVGGSQETQYF.

There are a few counts of this clone. The chain couples TRBV7-9 to TRBJ2-7, with 7 bases aligning to TRBD1. Germline values: CDR1 SEHNR, CDR2 FQNEAQ (reference sequence). The CDR3 is made up of 16 amino acids. The V gene end was trimmed by 1 base and the J gene end by 5 bases; junction bases not matched to a gene: 11. The CDR3 DNA reads TGTGCCAGCAGCTTAGTTATGCAACAGGGGACCCACGAGCAGTACTTC. Translating it yields CASSLVMQQGTHEQYF. The whole variable domain, remainder taken from reference TRBV7-9 and TRBJ2-7, is DTGVSQNPRHKITKRGQNVTFRCDPISEHNRLYWYRQTLGQGPEFLTYFQNEAQLEKSRLLSDRFSAERPKGSFSTLEIQRTEQGDSAMYLCASSLVMQQGTHEQYFGPGTRLTVT.

For the CDR3, the DNA is TGTGCCAGCAGCTTAGGGGGGCGGGGGTACGCAGATACGCAGTATTTT. Residues: CASSLGGRGYADTQYF. The chain has TRBV7-6 and TRBJ2-3; a weak D match, TRBD2 (7 bases). Germline V lookup: CDR1 SGHVS, CDR2 FNYEAQ. Trimming stripped 1 base from V and 4 bases from J, with 15 bases between. The CDR3 has 16 amino acids.

The gene calls are TRBV7-2 and TRBJ2-3; D not certain. Germline-derived CDR1 and CDR2 are SGHTA and FQGNSA. Trimming took off 5 bases at V and 2 bases at J, with 11 bases between the two ends. The CDR3 is 14 residues long. CDR3 residues: CASSPRRHTDTQYF. The CDR3 bases are TGTGCCAGCAGCCCTCGGCGGCACACAGATACGCAGTATTTT.

The gene calls are TRBV5-1 and TRBJ2-2, with 13 bases matching TRBD2. The CDR3 is 18 residues long. The germline V gene has CDR1 SGHRS and CDR2 YFSETQ. V shed 4 bases, J shed 0 bases, and the junction held 6 bases outside the gene matches. The CDR3 spells CASSRLAGGDANTGELFF. The CDR3 DNA reads as TGCGCCAGCAGCCGACTAGCGGGGGGAGACGCGAACACCGGGGAGCTGTTTTTT.

V usage is TRBV18 and J usage is TRBJ1-5; the match to TRBD1 covers 7 bases. This CDR3 contains 14 residues. The J segment lost 5 bases and the V segment lost 5 bases, leaving 6 bases of the junction unmatched. CDR1 and CDR2 from the germline V gene are KGHSH and LQKENI. CDR3 sequence reads: CASSSDREHQPQHF. DNA of the CDR3: TGTGCCAGCTCATCCGACAGGGAGCATCAGCCCCAGCATTTT.

This clone was seen a handful of times. The chain has TRBV5-1 and TRBJ2-1, with 8 bases that match TRBD2. J gave up 5 bases and V 4 bases, and 14 bases lay outside the gene matches. Germline V lookup: CDR1 SGHRS, CDR2 YFSETQ. The CDR3 is 17 residues long. The CDR3 nucleotides read TGCGCCAGCAGCCTGGCGCGGGGGACTAGGGAGAACAATGAGCAGTTCTTC. This codes for CASSLARGTRENNEQFF.

The chain combines TRBV5-6 with TRBJ1-5; D not certain. This CDR3 contains 15 residues. Per germline, CDR1 SGHDT and CDR2 YYEEEE. V lost 0 bases to trimming and J lost 2 bases, with 9 bases between them. CDR3 nucleotides: TGTGCCAGCAGCTTGGGAGGGAGAGGCAATCAGCCCCAGCATTTT. Protein: CASSLGGRGNQPQHF.

The chain has TRBV30 and TRBJ1-2; 10 bases map to TRBD1. Germline V gives CDR1 GTSNPN, CDR2 SVGIG (reference sequence). V trimming: 0 bases; J trimming: 5 bases; junction bases outside the gene matches: 6. This CDR3 spans 15 amino acids. The CDR3: CAWSVRDRGRYGYTF. The CDR3 region has the DNA TGTGCCTGGAGTGTACGGGACAGGGGCCGATATGGCTACACCTTC. The whole variable domain, filled in from reference TRBV30 and TRBJ1-2, reads SQTIHQWPATLVQPVGSPLSLECTVEGTSNPNLYWYRQAAGRGLQLLFYSVGIGQISSEVPQNLSASRPQDRQFILSSKKLLLSDSGFYLCAWSVRDRGRYGYTFGSGTRLTVV.

The V and J genes are TRBV18 and TRBJ2-7; tentative D call: TRBD2 (7 bases). CDR3 length equals 15 residues. Germline V gives CDR1 KGHSH, CDR2 LQKENI. With 0 bases removed from V and 6 bases from J, the gap between germline ends came to 15 bases. The CDR3 is CASSPPRGGVGEQYF. In DNA form, the CDR3 reads TGTGCCAGCTCACCACCCAGAGGGGGGGTCGGCGAGCAGTACTTC.

The rearrangement joins TRBV29-1 to TRBJ2-5; tentatively, D is TRBD2 (5 bases). CDR3 length equals 12 residues. CDR1 and CDR2 from the germline V gene are SQVTM and ANQGSEA. V dropped 3 bases and J dropped 9 bases, with 14 bases sitting between them. The CDR3 DNA reads as TGCAGCGTTGAGAGGTCAGCGGTGGCCCAGTACTTC. Protein sequence: CSVERSAVAQYF.

The rearrangement joins TRBV7-9 to TRBJ1-2; tentatively, D is TRBD1 (5 bases). V gave up 4 bases and J gave up 6 bases, with 18 bases separating them. CDR3 length: 15 residues. From germline, CDR1 is SEHNR and CDR2 FQNEAQ (reference sequence). The CDR3 DNA reads as TGTGCCAGCAGCTACCGGGGCGCGACGGGACATGGCTACACCTTC. Protein: CASSYRGATGHGYTF.

The chain couples TRBV7-2 to TRBJ2-3; D is perhaps TRBD2 (6 bases). The germline V gene has CDR1 SGHTA and CDR2 FQGNSA. V was trimmed by 1 base and J by 3 bases, leaving 14 bases between them. The CDR3 has 16 residues. The CDR3 DNA reads as TGTGCCAGCAGCTTAGGTGGGCGGGGTCTAACAGATACGCAGTATTTT. Amino acid sequence: CASSLGGRGLTDTQYF.

The chain employs TRBV27 and TRBJ2-3; 11 bases line up with TRBD2. The V segment lost 7 bases and the J segment 0 bases; nucleotides outside the gene matches: 9. Germline values: CDR1 MNHEY, CDR2 SMNVEV (reference sequence). CDR3 length: 17 residues. The DNA for the CDR3 is TGTGCCAGCACGGGACTAGCGGACTACTCTAGCACAGATACGCAGTATTTT. Translation: CASTGLADYSSTDTQYF.

The chain combines TRBV10-3 with TRBJ1-6; 11 bases map to TRBD1. V lost 3 bases and J lost 9; bases outside the gene matches: 4. This CDR3 contains 15 residues. Germline V gene lookup returns CDR1 ENHRY and CDR2 SYGVKD. CDR3 coding DNA: TGTGCCATCAGTGACGCCGGGACAGGGGGTTCACCCCTCCACTTT. It codes for CAISDAGTGGSPLHF.

The V call is TRBV19, the J call TRBJ2-3, with 11 bases identical to TRBD2. Germline V gene data show CDR1 as LNHDA and CDR2 as SQIVND (reference sequence). This CDR3 has 16 amino acids. Unmatched junction bases numbered 5, after V lost 4 bases and J lost 2 bases. The CDR3 nucleotides are TGTGCCAGTAGTAGAGCACTAGCGGGGGCCACAGATACGCAGTATTTT. It is translated as CASSRALAGATDTQYF.

The chain recombines TRBV11-2 with TRBJ1-4; D call uncertain. Germline values: CDR1 SGHAT, CDR2 FQNNGV. Trimming removed 3 bases at V and 0 bases at J, with 8 bases between. The CDR3 is 15 residues long. The CDR3 DNA is TGTGCCAGCAGCTTCGACGGCGCAACTAATGAAAAACTGTTTTTT. Protein sequence: CASSFDGATNEKLFF.

The rearrangement uses TRBV5-4 and TRBJ2-7, with D possibly being TRBD1 (6 bases). CDR1 and CDR2 from the germline V gene are SGHNT and YYREEE (reference sequence). Trimming left V 0 bases short and J 10 bases short, with 11 bases between. The CDR3 runs to 12 residues. CDR3 coding DNA: TGTGCCAGCAGCTTGGAGGGACAAGTTCAGTACTTC. Protein product: CASSLEGQVQYF. The variable domain in full, with the rest retrieved from reference TRBV5-4 and TRBJ2-7, is ETGVTQSPTHLIKTRGQQVTLRCSSQSGHNTVSWYQQALGQGPQFIFQYYREEENGRGNFPPRFSGLQFPNYSSELNVNALELDDSALYLCASSLEGQVQYFGPGTRLTVT.